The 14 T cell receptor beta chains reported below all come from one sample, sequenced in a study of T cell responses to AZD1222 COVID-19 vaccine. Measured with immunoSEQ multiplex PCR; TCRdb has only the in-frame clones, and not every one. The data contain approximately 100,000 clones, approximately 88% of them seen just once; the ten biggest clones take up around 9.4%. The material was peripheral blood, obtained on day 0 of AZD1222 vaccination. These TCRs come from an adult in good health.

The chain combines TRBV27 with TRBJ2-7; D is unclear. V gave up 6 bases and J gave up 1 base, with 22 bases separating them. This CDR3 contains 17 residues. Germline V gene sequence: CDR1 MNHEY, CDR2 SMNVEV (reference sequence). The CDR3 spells CASRRMDPTYLSYEQYF. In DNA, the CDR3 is TGTGCCAGCAGACGAATGGACCCCACTTATCTATCCTACGAGCAGTACTTC.

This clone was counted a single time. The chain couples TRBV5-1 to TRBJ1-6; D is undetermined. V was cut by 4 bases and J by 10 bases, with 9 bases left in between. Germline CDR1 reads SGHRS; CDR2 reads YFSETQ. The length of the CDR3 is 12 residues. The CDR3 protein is CASSPLGSPLHF. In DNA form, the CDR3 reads TGCGCCAGCAGCCCACTAGGGTCACCCCTCCACTTT.

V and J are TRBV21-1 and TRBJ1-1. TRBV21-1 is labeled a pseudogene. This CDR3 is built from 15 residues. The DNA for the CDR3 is TGTGCCAGCAGCAAAGATTCGCAGCTGAACACTGAAGCTTTCTTT. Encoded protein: CASSKDSQLNTEAFF.

The CDR3 nucleotides are TGTGCCAGCAGGCCGAGGGGGGGCACTGAAGCTTTCTTT. Protein product: CASRPRGGTEAFF. The chain couples TRBV28 to TRBJ1-1; weak D call: TRBD1 (6 bases). Germline CDR1 reads MDHEN; CDR2 reads SYDVKM. V was trimmed by 6 bases and J by 4 bases, leaving 12 bases between them. This CDR3 has 13 amino acids.

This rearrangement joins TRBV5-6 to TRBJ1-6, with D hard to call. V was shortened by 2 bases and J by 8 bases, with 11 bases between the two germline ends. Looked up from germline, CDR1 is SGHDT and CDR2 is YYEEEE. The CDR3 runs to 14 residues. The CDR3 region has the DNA TGTGCCAGCAGCTTTAGCTCTTTTGATTCACCCCTCCACTTT. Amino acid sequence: CASSFSSFDSPLHF.

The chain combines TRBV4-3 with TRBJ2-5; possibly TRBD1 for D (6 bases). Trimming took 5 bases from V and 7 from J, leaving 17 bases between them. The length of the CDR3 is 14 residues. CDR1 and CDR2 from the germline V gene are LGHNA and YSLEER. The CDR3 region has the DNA TGCGCCAGCAGCGATTTCGACAGGAAGGGGACCCAGTACTTC. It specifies CASSDFDRKGTQYF.

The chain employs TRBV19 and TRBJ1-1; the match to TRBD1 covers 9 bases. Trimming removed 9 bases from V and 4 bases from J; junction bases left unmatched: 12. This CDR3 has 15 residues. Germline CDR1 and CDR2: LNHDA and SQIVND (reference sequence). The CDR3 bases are TGTGCCAGAGACGGGACAGGGTCCTTGTCCACTGAAGCTTTCTTT. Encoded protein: CARDGTGSLSTEAFF.

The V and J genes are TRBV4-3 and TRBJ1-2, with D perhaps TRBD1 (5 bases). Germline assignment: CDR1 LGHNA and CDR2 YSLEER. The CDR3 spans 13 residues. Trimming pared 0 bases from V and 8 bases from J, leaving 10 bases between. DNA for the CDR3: TGCGCCAGCAGCCAAGATAACGGGGACGGCTACACCTTC. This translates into CASSQDNGDGYTF.

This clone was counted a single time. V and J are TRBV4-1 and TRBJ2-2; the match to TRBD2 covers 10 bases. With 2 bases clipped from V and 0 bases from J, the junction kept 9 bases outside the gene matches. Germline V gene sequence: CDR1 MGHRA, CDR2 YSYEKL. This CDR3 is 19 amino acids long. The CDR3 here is CASSQWYSGRASNTGELFF. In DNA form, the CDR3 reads TGCGCCAGCAGCCAATGGTACAGCGGGAGGGCCTCGAACACCGGGGAGCTGTTTTTT.

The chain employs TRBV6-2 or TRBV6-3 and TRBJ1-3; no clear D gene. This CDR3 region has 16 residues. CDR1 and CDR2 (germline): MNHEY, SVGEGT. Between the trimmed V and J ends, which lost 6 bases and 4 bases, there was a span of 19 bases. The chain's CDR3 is CASSPYWVAAGNTIYF. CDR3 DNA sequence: TGTGCCAGCAGCCCGTATTGGGTGGCGGCAGGAAACACCATATATTTT.

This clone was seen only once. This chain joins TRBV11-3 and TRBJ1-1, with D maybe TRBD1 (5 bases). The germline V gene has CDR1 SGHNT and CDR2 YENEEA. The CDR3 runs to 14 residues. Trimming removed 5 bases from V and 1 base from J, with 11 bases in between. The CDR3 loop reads CASSTRDGNTEAFF. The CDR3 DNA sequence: TGTGCCAGCAGCACCCGGGACGGGAACACTGAAGCTTTCTTT.

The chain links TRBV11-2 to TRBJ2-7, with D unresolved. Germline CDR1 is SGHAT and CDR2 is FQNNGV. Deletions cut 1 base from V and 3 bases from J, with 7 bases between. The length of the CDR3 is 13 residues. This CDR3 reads CASSLVPGYEQYF. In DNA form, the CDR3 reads TGTGCCAGCAGCTTAGTACCCGGCTACGAGCAGTACTTC.

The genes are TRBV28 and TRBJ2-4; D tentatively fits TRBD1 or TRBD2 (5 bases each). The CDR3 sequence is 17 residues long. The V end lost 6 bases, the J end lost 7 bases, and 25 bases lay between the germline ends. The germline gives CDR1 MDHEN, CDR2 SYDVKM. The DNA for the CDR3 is TGTGCCAGCAGCCCGCGCTGGGACCCAAGGTGGCAGAACATTCAGTACTTC. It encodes CASSPRWDPRWQNIQYF.

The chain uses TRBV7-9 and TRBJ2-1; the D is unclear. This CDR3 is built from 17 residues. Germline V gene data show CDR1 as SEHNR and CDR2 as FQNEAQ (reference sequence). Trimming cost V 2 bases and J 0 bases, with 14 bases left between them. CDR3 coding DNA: TGTGCCAGCAGCTTATTCACGGCGTCCATCTCCTACAATGAGCAGTTCTTC. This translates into CASSLFTASISYNEQFF.